This T cell receptor beta chain comes out of a study of blood T cell repertoires in COVID-19. Across the whole study: PBMCs, B-cell-depleted T cells, or T cells were the source of the cDNA or gDNA that made up the material.

Libraries were prepared by immunoSEQ multiplex PCR; TCRdb keeps only in-frame clonotypes and omits some of them. The sample has around 140,000 clones; about 91% are singletons. The trim removed 5 bases at V and 5 bases at J, leaving 6 bases unmatched. This CDR3 contains 16 residues. Germline V gene data show CDR1 as LNHNV and CDR2 as YYDKDF (reference sequence). The chain joins TRBV15 to TRBJ2-3; 14 bases align to TRBD2. Sequencing was carried out using peripheral blood. This clonotype was obtained from a woman aged 55-69 years with acute or convalescent COVID-19. CDR3 loop: CATSLRLAGGQDTQYF. The CDR3 DNA is TGTGCCACCAGCCTTCGACTAGCGGGGGGGCAAGATACGCAGTATTTT.